This T cell receptor (beta chain) was captured by sequencing in a study of vaccination and CD4 T cells after COVID-19. Study summary: Stimulation used overlapping spike peptides from SARS-CoV-2, HCoV-NL63, HCoV-OC43 and HCoV-229E. Researchers treated control cultures with a CEFX pool, an HIV-1 Nef pool, or no peptide.

Sequencing of cultured CD4+ T cell DNA used the Oncomine TCR Beta short-read assay. MiXCR was run by TCRdb on the PCR reads, yielding one entry per CDR3 protein. The table shows some 10,000 distinct CDR3 sequences, with around 60% occurring only once. Germline loops: CDR1 SGHTA, CDR2 FQGNSA. The V gene end was trimmed by 1 base and the J gene end by 1 base; junction bases not matched to a gene: 3. This CDR3 is 15 amino acids long. Remarks on this clonotype: Its antigen is unknown.

Treatment denoted: roughly nine-day PBMC culture with coronavirus spike peptide pools or control peptides (ViraFEST assay). Antigen-specific T cells were expanded with peptide pools by ViraFEST, and TCRs were then sequenced. This chain links TRBV7-2 with TRBJ2-7, with 8 positions matching TRBD2. Sequenced sample: CD4+ T cells from blood, cultured in vitro. This receptor was identified in a human donor who had recovered from COVID-19. As DNA, the CDR3 is TGTGCCAGCAGCTTAGTAGCGGGGAGTTCCTACGAGCAGTACTTC. It codes for CASSLVAGSSYEQYF. The whole variable domain, filled in from reference TRBV7-2 and TRBJ2-7, reads GAGVSQSPSNKVTEKGKDVELRCDPISGHTALYWYRQSLGQGLEFLIYFQGNSAPDKSGLPSDRFSAERTGGSVSTLTIQRTQQEDSAVYLCASSLVAGSSYEQYFGPGTRLTVT.